The text below deals with one TCR beta chain. Its antigen is unidentified. These data belong to a study of blood T cells in healthy people across ages. Study findings and constraints: Unknown donor CMV status possibly confounded expanded clonotype changes.

Germline V CDR1 and CDR2: SGHRS, YFSETQ. The V end was cut by 4 bases, the J end by 7 bases, with 12 bases between. This CDR3 has 13 amino acids. Per-sample PBMC isolation yielded at least 6.5 million cells. Sample-barcoded 5' priming and a J-beta primer mix drove a second PCR of about 6 to 12 cycles. Unique molecular identifiers of 12 random nucleotides labeled each cDNA. Via MiXCR, TCRdb re-called the 5' RACE reads, giving one row per CDR3 protein. The table records some 1.4 million distinct CDR3 sequences, 40% to 50% of them present only once. Specimen: blood. The chain is built from TRBV5-1 and TRBJ2-1, with D unclear. The receptor comes from a woman aged 18-29 years in good health. The CDR3 DNA is TGCGCCAGCAGCCCGATGCTAGGGAATGAGCAGTTCTTC. Protein sequence: CASSPMLGNEQFF.